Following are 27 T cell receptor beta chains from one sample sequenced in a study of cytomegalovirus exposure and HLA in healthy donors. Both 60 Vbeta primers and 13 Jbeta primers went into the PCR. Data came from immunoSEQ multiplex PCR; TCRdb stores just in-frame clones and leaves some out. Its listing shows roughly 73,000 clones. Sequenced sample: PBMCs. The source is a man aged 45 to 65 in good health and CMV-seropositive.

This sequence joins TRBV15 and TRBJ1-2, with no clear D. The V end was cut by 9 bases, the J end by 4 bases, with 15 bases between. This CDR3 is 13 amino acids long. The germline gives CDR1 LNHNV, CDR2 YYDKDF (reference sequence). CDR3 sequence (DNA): TGTGCCACAGCGGGTGCTCCTTCCTATGGCTACACCTTC. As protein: CATAGAPSYGYTF.

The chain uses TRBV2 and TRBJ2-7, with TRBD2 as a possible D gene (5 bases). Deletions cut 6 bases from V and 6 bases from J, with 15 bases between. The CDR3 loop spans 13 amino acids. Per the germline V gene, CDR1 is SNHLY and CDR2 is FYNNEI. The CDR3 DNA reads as TGTGCCAGCAGCTATCTAGCCTATCGCGAGCAGTACGTC. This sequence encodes CASSYLAYREQYV.

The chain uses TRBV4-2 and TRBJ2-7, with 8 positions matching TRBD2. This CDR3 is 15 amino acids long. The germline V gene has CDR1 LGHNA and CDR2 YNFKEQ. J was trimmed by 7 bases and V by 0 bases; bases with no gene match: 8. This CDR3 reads CASSQDSGGRKEQYF. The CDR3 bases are TGTGCCAGCAGCCAAGATTCGGGAGGGCGGAAAGAGCAGTACTTC.

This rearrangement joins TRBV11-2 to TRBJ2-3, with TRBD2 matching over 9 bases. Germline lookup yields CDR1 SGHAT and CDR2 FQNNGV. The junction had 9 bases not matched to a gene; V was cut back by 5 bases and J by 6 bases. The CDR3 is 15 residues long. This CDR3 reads CASSLPGLAVDTQYF. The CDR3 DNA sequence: TGTGCCAGCAGCCTACCGGGACTAGCTGTGGATACGCAGTATTTT.

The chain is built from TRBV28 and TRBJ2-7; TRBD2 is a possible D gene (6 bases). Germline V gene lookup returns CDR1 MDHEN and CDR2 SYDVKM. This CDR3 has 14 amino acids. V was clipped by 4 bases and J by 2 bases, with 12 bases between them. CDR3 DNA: TGTGCCAGCAGTTCCTTGGAGCGGGCCTACGAGCAGTACTTC. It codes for CASSSLERAYEQYF.

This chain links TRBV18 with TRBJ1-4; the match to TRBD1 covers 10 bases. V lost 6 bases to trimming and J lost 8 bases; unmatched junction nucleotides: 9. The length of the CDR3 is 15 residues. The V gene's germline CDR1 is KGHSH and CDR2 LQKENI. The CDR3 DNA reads TGTGCCAGCTCTCCCTGGGACAGGGGAGTGGAAAAACTGTTTTTT. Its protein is CASSPWDRGVEKLFF.

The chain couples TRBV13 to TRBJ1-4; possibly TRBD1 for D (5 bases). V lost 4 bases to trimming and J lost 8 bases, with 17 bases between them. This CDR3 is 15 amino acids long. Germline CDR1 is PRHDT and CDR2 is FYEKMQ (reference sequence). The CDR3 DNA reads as TGTGCCAGCAGCTATGCGGCCCTCGGGGGGGAAAAACTGTTTTTT. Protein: CASSYAALGGEKLFF. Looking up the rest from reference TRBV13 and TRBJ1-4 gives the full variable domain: AAGVIQSPRHLIKEKRETATLKCYPIPRHDTVYWYQQGPGQDPQFLISFYEKMQSDKGSIPDRFSAQQFSDYHSELNMSSLELGDSALYFCASSYAALGGEKLFFGSGTQLSVL.

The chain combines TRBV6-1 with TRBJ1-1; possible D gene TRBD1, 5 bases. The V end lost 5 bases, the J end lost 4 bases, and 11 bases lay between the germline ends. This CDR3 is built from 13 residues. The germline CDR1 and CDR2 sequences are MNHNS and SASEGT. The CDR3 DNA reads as TGTGCCAGCAGTTCCTCCGGGGGCACTGAAGCTTTCTTT. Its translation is CASSSSGGTEAFF.

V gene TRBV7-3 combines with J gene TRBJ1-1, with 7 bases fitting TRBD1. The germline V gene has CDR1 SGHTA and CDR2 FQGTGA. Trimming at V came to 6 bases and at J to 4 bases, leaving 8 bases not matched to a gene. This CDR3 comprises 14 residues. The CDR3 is CASSAEGAVTEAFF. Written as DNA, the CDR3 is TGTGCCAGCAGTGCTGAGGGGGCGGTCACTGAAGCTTTCTTT.

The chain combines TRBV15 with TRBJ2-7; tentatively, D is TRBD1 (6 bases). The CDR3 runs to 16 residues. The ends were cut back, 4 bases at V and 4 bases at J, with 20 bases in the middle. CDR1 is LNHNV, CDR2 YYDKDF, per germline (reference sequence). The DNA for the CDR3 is TGTGCCACCAGCACTACGACAGGTCAGGTCGGGTACGAGCAGTACGTC. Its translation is CATSTTTGQVGYEQYV.

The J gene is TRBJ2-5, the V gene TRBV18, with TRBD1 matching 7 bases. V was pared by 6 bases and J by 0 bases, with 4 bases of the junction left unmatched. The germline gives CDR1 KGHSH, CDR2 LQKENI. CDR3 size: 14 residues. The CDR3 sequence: CASSLQGYQETQYF. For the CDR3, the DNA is TGTGCCAGCTCCCTACAGGGGTACCAAGAGACCCAGTACTTC.

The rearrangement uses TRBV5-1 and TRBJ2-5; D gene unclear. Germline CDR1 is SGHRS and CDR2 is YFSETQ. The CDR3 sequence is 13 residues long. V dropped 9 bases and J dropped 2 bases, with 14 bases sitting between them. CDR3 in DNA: TGCGCCACCTCGACCCGGGTGCAAGAGACCCAGTACTTC. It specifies CATSTRVQETQYF.

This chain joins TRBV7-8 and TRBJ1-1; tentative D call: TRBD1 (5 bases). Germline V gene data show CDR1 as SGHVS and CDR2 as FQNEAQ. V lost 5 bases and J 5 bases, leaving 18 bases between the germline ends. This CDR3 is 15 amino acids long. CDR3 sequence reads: CASSPLRGVGTEAFF. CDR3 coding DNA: TGTGCCAGCAGCCCCCTAAGGGGCGTCGGAACTGAAGCTTTCTTT.

The CDR3 DNA reads TGTGCCAGCAGCTGGCGGGGGGCACCCCGGGAGCAGTACGTC. It yields the protein CASSWRGAPREQYV. The V and J genes are TRBV5-6 and TRBJ2-7; 8 bases fit TRBD2. Germline lookup yields CDR1 SGHDT and CDR2 YYEEEE. V shed 3 bases and J 7 bases; nucleotides not matched to a gene: 9. The CDR3 extends over 14 amino acids.

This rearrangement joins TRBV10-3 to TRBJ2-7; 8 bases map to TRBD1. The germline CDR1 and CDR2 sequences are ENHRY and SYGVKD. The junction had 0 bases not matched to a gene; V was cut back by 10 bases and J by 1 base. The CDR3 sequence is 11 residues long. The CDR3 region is CARQGSYEQYV. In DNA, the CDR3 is TGTGCCAGACAGGGGTCCTACGAGCAGTACGTC.

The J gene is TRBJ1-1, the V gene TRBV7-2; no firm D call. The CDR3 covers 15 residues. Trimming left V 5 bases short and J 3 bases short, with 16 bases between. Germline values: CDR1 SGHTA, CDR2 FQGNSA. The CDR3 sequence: CASSPLTGVHTEAFF. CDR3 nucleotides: TGTGCCAGCAGCCCCCTCACCGGGGTCCACACTGAAGCTTTCTTT.

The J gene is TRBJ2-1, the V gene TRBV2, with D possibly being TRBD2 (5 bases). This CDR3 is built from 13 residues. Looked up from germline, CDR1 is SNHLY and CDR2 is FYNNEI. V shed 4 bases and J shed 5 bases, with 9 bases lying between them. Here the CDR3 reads CASSGDGNNEQFF. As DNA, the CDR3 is TGTGCCAGCAGTGGAGACGGGAACAATGAGCAGTTCTTC.

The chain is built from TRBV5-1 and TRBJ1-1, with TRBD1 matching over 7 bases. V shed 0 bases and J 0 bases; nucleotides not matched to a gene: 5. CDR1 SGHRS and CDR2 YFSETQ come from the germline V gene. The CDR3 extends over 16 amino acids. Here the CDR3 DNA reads TGCGCCAGCAGCTTGGCCGTGACAGGGCTGAACACTGAAGCTTTCTTT. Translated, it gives CASSLAVTGLNTEAFF.

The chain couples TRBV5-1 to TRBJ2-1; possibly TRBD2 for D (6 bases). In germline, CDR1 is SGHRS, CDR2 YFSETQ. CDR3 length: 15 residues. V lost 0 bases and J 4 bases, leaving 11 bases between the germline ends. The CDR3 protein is CASSLVAGSYNEQFF. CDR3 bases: TGCGCCAGCAGCTTGGTGGCGGGGTCGTACAATGAGCAGTTCTTC.

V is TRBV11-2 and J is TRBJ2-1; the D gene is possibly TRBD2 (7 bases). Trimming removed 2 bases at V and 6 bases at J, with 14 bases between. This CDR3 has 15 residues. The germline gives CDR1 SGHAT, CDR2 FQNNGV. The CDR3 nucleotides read TGTGCCAGCAGCTTAAGGGGGGGCGGGTTCAATGAGCAGTTCTTC. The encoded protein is CASSLRGGGFNEQFF.

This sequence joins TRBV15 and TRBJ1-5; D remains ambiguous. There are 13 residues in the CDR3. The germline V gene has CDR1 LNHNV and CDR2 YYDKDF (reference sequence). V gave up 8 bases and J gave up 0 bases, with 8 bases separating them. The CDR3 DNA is TGTGCCACCGCCTTACTTAGCAATCAGCCCCAGCATTTT. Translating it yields CATALLSNQPQHF.

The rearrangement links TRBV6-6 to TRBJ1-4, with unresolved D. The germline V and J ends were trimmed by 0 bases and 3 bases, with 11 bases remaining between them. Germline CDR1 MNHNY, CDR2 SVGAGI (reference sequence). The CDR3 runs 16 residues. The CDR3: CASSYSRWLSNEKLFF. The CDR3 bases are TGTGCCAGCAGTTACTCGAGGTGGCTATCTAATGAAAAACTGTTTTTT.

CDR3 sequence reads: CASSWGTGLAQETQYF. The DNA of the CDR3 is TGCGCCAGCAGCTGGGGAACGGGACTAGCTCAAGAGACCCAGTACTTC. The chain uses TRBV5-1 and TRBJ2-5; 9 bases are shared with TRBD2. The CDR3 is 16 residues long. Germline-derived CDR1 and CDR2 are SGHRS and YFSETQ. V was clipped by 3 bases and J by 2 bases; unmatched bases: 8.

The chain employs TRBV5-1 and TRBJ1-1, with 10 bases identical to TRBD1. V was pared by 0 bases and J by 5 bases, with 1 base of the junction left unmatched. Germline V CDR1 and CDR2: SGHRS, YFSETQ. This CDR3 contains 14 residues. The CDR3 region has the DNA TGCGCCAGCAGCTTGGGGACAGGGGGAACTGAAGCTTTCTTT. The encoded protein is CASSLGTGGTEAFF.

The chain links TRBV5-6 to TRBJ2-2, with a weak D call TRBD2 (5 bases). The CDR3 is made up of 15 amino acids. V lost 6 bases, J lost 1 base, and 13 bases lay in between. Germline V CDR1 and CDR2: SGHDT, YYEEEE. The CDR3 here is CASTRERMNTGELFF. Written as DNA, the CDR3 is TGTGCCAGCACCCGAGAGCGGATGAACACCGGGGAGCTGTTTTTT.

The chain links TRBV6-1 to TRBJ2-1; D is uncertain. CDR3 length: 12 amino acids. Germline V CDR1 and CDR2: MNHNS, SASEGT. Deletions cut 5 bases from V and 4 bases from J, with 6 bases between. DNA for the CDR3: TGTGCCAGCAGTCAGATGTACAATGAGCAGTTCTTC. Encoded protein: CASSQMYNEQFF.

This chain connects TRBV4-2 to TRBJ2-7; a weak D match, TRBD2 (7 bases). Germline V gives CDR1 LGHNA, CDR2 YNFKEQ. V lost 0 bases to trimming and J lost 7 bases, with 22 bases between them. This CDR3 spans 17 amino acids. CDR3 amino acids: CASSQDDPRAGAGEQYF. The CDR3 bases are TGTGCCAGCAGCCAAGATGATCCCCGCGCGGGGGCCGGAGAGCAGTACTTC.